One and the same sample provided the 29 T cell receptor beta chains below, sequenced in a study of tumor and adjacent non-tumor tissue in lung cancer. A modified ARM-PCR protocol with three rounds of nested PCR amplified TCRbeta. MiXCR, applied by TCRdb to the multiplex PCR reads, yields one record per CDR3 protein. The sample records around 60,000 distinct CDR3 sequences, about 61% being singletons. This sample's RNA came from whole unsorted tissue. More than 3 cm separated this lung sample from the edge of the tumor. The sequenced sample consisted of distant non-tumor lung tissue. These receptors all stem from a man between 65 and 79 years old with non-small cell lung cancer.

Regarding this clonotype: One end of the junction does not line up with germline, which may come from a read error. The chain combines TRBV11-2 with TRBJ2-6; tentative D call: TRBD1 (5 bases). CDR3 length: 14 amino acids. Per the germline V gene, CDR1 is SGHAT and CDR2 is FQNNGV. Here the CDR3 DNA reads TGTGCCAGCAGCCCAAACTCTGGGGCCAACGTCCTGGCTTTT. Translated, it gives CASSPNSGANVLAF.

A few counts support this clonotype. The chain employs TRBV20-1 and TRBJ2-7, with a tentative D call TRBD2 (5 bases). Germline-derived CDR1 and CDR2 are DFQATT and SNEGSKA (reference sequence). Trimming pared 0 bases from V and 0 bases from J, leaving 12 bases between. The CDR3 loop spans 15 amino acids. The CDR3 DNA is TGCAGTGCTAGAGATGCCGGGAAGAACTCCTACGAGCAGTACTTC. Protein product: CSARDAGKNSYEQYF.

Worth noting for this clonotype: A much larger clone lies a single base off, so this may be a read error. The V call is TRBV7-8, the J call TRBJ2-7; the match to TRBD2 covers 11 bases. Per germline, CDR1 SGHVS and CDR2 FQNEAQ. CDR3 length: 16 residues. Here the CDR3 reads CASGLGLAASSYEQYF. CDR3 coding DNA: TGTGCCAGCGGCTTGGGACTAGCGGCGAGCTCCTACGAGCAGTACTTC.

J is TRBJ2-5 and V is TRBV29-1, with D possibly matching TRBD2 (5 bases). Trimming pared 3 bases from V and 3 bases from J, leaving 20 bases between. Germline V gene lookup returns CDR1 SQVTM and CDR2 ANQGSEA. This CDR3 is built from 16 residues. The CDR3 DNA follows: TGCAGCGTTGATGGGCTAGCAGTGGAATTAAAAGAGACCCAGTACTTC. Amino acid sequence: CSVDGLAVELKETQYF.

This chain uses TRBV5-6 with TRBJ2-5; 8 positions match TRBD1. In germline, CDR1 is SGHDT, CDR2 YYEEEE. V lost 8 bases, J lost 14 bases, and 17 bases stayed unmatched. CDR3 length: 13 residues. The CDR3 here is CASTPIGQGQSYF. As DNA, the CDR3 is TGTGCCAGTACCCCAATCGGACAGGGACAGTCCTACTTC.

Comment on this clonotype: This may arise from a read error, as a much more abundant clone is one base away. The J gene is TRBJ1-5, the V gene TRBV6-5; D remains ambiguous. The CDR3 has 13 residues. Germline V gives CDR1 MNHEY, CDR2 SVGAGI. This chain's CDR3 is CASSSAANPPQHF. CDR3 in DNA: TGTGCCAGCAGTTCAGCAGCTAATCCGCCCCAGCATTTT.

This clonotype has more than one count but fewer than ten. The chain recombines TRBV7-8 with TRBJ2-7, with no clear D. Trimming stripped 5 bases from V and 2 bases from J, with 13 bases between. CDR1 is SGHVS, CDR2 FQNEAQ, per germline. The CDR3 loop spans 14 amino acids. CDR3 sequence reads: CASSTRIAPYEQYF. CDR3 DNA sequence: TGTGCCAGCAGCACCCGGATAGCCCCCTACGAGCAGTACTTC.

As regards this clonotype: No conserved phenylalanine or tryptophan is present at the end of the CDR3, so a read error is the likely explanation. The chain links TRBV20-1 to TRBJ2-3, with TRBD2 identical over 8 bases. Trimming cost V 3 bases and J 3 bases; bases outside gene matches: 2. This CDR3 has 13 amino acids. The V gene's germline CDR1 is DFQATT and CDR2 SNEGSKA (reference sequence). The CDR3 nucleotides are TGCAGTGCTAGGGGACTAGGAACAGATACGCAGTATCTT. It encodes CSARGLGTDTQYL.

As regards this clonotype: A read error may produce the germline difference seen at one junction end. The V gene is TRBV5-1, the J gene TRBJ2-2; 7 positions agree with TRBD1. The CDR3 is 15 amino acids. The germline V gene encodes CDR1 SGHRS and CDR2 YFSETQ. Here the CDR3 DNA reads TGCGCCAGCAGCACGGGACAGCGCAACATCGGGGAGCTGTTTTTT. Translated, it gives CASSTGQRNIGELFF.

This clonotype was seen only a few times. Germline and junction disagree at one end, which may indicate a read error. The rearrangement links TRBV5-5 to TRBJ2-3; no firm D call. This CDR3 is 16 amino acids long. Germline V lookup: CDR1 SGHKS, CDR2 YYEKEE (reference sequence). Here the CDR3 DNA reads TGTGTCAGCAGCTTGGCCGAAGGGTCTGGCACAGATACGCAGTTTTTT. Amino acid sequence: CVSSLAEGSGTDTQFF.

CDR3 region: CATEDGREMHYF. CDR3 sequence (DNA): TGTGCCACCGAGGACGGGCGGGAGATGCACTATTTT. J is TRBJ2-3 and V is TRBV24-1, with 7 bases matching TRBD2. Germline V gene sequence: CDR1 KGHDR, CDR2 SFDVKD. There are 12 residues in the CDR3. With V trimmed by 9 bases and J by 15 bases, 14 bases remained unmatched.

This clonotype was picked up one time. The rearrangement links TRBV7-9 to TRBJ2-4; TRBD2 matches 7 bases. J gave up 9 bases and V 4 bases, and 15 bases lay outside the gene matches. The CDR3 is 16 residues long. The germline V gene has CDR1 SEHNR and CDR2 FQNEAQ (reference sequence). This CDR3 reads CASSSTSGRAGGIQYF. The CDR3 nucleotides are TGTGCCAGCAGCTCGACTAGTGGGAGGGCCGGGGGCATTCAGTACTTC. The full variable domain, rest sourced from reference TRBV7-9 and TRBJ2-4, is DTGVSQNPRHKITKRGQNVTFRCDPISEHNRLYWYRQTLGQGPEFLTYFQNEAQLEKSRLLSDRFSAERPKGSFSTLEIQRTEQGDSAMYLCASSSTSGRAGGIQYFGAGTRLSVL.

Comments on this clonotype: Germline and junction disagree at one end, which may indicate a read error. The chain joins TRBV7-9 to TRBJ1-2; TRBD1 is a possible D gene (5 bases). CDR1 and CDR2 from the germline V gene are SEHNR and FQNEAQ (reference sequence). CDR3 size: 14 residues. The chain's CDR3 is CASNSTATDYGYTF. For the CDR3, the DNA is TGTGCAAGCAACTCGACAGCCACAGACTATGGCTACACCTTC.

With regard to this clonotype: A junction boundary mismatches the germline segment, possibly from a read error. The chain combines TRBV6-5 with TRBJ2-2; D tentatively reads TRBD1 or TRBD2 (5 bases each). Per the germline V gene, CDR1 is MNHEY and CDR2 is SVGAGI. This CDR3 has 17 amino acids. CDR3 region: CASRLSGAGMYAGELFF. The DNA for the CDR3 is TGTGCCAGCAGATTATCCGGGGCAGGGATGTACGCCGGGGAGCTGTTCTTT.

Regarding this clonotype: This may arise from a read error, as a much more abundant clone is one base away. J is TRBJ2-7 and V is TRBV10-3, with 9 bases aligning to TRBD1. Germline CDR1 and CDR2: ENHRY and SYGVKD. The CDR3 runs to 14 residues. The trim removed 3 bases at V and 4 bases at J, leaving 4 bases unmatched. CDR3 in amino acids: CAISDSGTGYEQYF. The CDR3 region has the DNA TGTGCCATCAGTGACTCCGGGACAGGGTACGAGCAGTACTTC.

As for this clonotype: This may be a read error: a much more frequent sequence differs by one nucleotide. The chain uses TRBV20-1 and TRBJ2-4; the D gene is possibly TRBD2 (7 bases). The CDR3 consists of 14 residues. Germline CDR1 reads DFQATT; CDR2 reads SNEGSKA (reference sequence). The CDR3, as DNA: TGCAGTGCTCACTTAGCGGAGGGGGGGAACAATCAGTACTTC. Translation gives CSAHLAEGGNNQYF.

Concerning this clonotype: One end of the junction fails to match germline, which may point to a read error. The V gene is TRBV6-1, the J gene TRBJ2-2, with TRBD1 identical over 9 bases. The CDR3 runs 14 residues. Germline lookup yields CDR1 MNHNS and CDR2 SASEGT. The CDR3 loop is CASRPQGAIGELFF. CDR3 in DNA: TGCGCCAGCAGACCACAGGGGGCCATCGGGGAGCTGTTTTTT.

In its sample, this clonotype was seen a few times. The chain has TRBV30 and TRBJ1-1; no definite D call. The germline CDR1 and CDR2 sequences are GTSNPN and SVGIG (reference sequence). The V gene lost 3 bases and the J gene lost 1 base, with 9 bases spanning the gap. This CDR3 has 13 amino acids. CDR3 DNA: TGTGCCTGGAGGGGAGCCCGGAACACTGAAGCTTTCTTT. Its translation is CAWRGARNTEAFF.

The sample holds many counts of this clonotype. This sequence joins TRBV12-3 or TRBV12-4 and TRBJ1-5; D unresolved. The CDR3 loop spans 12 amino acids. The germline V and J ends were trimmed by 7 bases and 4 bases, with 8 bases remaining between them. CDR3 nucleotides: TGTGCCAGCACCCCGGCGAATCAGCCCCAGCATTTT. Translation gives CASTPANQPQHF.

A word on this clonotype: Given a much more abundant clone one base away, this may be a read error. CDR3 DNA sequence: TGTGCCAGCAGAGCGGGACAGAGAAGAAACACCATATATTTT. As protein: CASRAGQRRNTIYF. This chain connects TRBV6-5 to TRBJ1-3; 7 nucleotides align to TRBD1. V gave up 6 bases and J gave up 5 bases; unmatched junction bases: 7. Germline CDR1 reads MNHEY; CDR2 reads SVGAGI. The CDR3 runs to 14 residues.

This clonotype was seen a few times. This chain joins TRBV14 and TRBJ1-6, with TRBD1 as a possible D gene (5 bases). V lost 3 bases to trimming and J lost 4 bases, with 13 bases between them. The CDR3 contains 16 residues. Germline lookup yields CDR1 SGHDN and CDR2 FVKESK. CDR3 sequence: CASSQFGTAYNSPLHF. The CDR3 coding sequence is TGTGCCAGCAGCCAGTTTGGGACTGCGTATAATTCACCCCTCCACTTT.

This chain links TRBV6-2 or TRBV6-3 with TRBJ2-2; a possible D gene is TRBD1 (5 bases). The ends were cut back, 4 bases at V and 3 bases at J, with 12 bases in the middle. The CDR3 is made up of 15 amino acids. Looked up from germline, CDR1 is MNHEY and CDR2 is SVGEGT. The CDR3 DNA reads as TGTGCCAGCAGTTTAGGGGATACGGACACCGGGGAGCTGTTTTTT. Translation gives CASSLGDTDTGELFF.

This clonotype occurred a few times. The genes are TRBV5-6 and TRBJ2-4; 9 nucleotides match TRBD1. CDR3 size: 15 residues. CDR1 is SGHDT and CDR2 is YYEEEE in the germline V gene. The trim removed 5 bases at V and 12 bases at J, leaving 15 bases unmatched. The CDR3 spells CASRITTRPGQGQYF. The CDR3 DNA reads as TGTGCCAGCAGAATCACTACCCGGCCGGGACAGGGTCAGTACTTC.

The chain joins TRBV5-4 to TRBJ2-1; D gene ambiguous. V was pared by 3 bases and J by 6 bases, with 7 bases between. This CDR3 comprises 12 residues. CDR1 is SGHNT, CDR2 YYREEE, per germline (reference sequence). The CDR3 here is CASSSHCNEQFF. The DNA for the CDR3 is TGTGCCAGCAGCTCGCATTGCAATGAGCAGTTCTTC. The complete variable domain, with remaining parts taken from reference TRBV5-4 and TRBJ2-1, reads ETGVTQSPTHLIKTRGQQVTLRCSSQSGHNTVSWYQQALGQGPQFIFQYYREEENGRGNFPPRFSGLQFPNYSSELNVNALELDDSALYLCASSSHCNEQFFGPGTRLTVL.

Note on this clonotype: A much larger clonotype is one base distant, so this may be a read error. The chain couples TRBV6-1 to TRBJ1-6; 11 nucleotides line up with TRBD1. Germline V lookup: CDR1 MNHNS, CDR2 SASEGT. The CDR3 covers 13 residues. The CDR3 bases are TGTGCCAGCCGGACAGGGGGCAATTCACCCTTCCACTTT. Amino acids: CASRTGGNSPFHF.

The CDR3 DNA sequence: TGTGCCGGCCACGAAGGGCGAGGGGGTTACAATGAGCAGTTCTTC. Protein: CAGHEGRGGYNEQFF. The chain combines TRBV6-5 with TRBJ2-1, with D perhaps TRBD1 (6 bases). The length of the CDR3 is 15 residues. Between the trimmed V and J ends, which lost 11 bases and 4 bases, there was a span of 21 bases. Germline CDR1 MNHEY, CDR2 SVGAGI.

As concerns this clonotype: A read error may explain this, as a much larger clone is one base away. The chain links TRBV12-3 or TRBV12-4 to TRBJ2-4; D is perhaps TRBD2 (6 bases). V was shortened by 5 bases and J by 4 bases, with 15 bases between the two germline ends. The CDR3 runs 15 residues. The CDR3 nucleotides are TGTGCCAGCAGTCCTAGCGAGGGGCCGAAAAACATTCAGTACTTC. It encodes CASSPSEGPKNIQYF.

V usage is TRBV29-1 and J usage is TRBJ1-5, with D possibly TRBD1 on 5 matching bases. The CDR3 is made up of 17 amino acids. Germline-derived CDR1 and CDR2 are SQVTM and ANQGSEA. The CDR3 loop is CSVNIGTGGSSNQPQHF. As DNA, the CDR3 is TGCAGTGTAAACATCGGGACTGGGGGTTCGAGCAATCAGCCCCAGCATTTT.

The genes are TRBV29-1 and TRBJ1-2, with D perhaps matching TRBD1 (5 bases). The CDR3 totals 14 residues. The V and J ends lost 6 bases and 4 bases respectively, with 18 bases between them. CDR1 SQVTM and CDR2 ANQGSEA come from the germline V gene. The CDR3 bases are TGCAGCGTCAGGACACAGATGGGGTCCTATGGCTACACCTTC. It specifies CSVRTQMGSYGYTF.